The clone carrying this TCR beta chain was picked up a small number of times. This specimen comes from a study of blood T cell repertoires in COVID-19. At the level of the study: Sources were T cells, B-cell-depleted T cells, or PBMCs; the material itself was cDNA or gDNA.

The CDR3 contains 13 residues. CDR1 and CDR2 (germline): SGHAT, FQDESV (reference sequence). With 3 bases clipped from V and 6 bases from J, the junction kept 1 base outside the gene matches. Authors' data handling: Reference gene primer amplification in the assay estimated nucleated cell counts. Assay used: immunoSEQ multiplex PCR; TCRdb lists only in-frame clones, some missing. For V, J and clone size, that table is used; D and trimming come from the DNA. Of about 150,000 clones listed, 76% are singletons. Sequencing was performed on peripheral blood. The sequence was obtained from a woman older than 75 with acute or convalescent COVID-19. The chain employs TRBV11-1 and TRBJ2-3; 9 positions agree with TRBD1. CDR3 region: CASSFDRGDTQYF. The DNA for the CDR3 is TGTGCCAGCAGCTTCGACAGGGGGGATACGCAGTATTTT.